These 14 T cell receptor beta chains share one sample of origin, sequenced in a study of technical replicates of blood from several donors. TCRdb's copy holds only in-frame clones and misses some; the assay was immunoSEQ multiplex PCR. Altogether roughly 76,000 clones are present, approximately 94% being singletons, with the ten largest covering approximately 0.39%. The sample consisted of T cells isolated from PBMCs. These receptors all stem from a human donor in good health.

Remarks on this clone: A read error may produce the germline difference seen at one junction end. The V gene is TRBV19, the J gene TRBJ2-1, with 10 bases identical to TRBD1. This CDR3 is 13 amino acids long. Germline V CDR1 and CDR2: LNHDA, SQIVND (reference sequence). The CDR3 protein is CASSIATDRGRVF. Written as DNA, the CDR3 is TGTGCCAGTAGTATCGCGACCGACAGGGGGCGCGTCTTC.

The chain uses TRBV6-5 and TRBJ2-5; TRBD2 is a possible D gene (7 bases). CDR3 length equals 14 residues. V gave up 0 bases and J gave up 5 bases, with 10 bases separating them. Germline assignment: CDR1 MNHEY and CDR2 SVGAGI. In DNA form, the CDR3 reads TGTGCCAGCAGTTACTCCGGGGGGCCGGAGACCCAGTACTTC. This sequence encodes CASSYSGGPETQYF.

The chain uses TRBV20-1 and TRBJ2-7, with 7 bases aligning to TRBD2. V lost 6 bases to trimming and J lost 5 bases; unmatched junction nucleotides: 4. This CDR3 is 11 amino acids long. Germline lookup yields CDR1 DFQATT and CDR2 SNEGSKA (reference sequence). CDR3 coding DNA: TGCAGTGCCGGACTAGTTAACGAGCAGTACTTC. Amino acid sequence: CSAGLVNEQYF.

This clone appeared once. The chain carries TRBV27 and TRBJ2-3; 12 positions agree with TRBD2. The CDR3 runs 16 residues. Trimming at V came to 3 bases and at J to 6 bases, leaving 7 bases not matched to a gene. The germline CDR1 and CDR2 sequences are MNHEY and SMNVEV (reference sequence). The CDR3: CASSFILAGGRDTQYF. The CDR3 nucleotides are TGTGCCAGCAGTTTTATCCTAGCGGGAGGGAGGGATACGCAGTATTTT.

V usage is TRBV28 and J usage is TRBJ2-1; 7 nucleotides line up with TRBD2. After removal of 6 bases from V and 3 bases from J, the junction contained 11 bases not matched to a gene. CDR1 and CDR2 (germline): MDHEN, SYDVKM. The CDR3 is 16 amino acids. In nucleotides, the CDR3 is TGTGCCAGCAGGAGGATTGGGCTAGCGGACTACAATGAGCAGTTCTTC. Protein product: CASRRIGLADYNEQFF.

The chain carries TRBV6-6 and TRBJ1-1; TRBD1 might be the D (5 bases). CDR3 length equals 11 residues. The germline V and J ends were trimmed by 5 bases and 5 bases, with 6 bases remaining between them. From germline, CDR1 is MNHNY and CDR2 SVGAGI (reference sequence). Written as DNA, the CDR3 is TGTGCCAGCAGTAGGGGTACTGAAGCTTTCTTT. As protein: CASSRGTEAFF.

V and J are TRBV19 and TRBJ2-2, with TRBD2 matching 9 bases. The V and J ends lost 4 bases and 1 base, in that order; junction bases with no gene match: 4. Germline-derived CDR1 and CDR2 are LNHDA and SQIVND (reference sequence). The CDR3 consists of 16 residues. The CDR3 sequence: CASSSGRGRNTGELFF. For the CDR3, the DNA is TGTGCCAGTAGTAGCGGGAGGGGTAGGAACACCGGGGAGCTGTTTTTT.

The chain joins TRBV15 to TRBJ2-7, with D tentatively TRBD1 (6 bases). CDR1 is LNHNV, CDR2 YYDKDF, per germline (reference sequence). The CDR3 is 16 residues long. V lost 4 bases, J lost 0 bases, and 16 bases lay in between. The CDR3 loop is CATSKATGFFSYEQYF. For the CDR3, the DNA is TGTGCCACCAGCAAAGCTACAGGGTTTTTCTCCTACGAGCAGTACTTC.

The V and J genes are TRBV5-1 and TRBJ2-3; 13 nucleotides align to TRBD2. After removal of 3 bases from V and 5 bases from J, the junction contained 0 bases not matched to a gene. The CDR3 sequence is 14 residues long. The V gene's germline CDR1 is SGHRS and CDR2 YFSETQ. Written as DNA, the CDR3 is TGCGCCAGCAGCTGGACTAGCGGGAGAGATACGCAGTATTTT. This translates into CASSWTSGRDTQYF.

The chain combines TRBV6-5 with TRBJ2-3; 11 bases are shared with TRBD1. Trimming cost V 9 bases and J 4 bases; bases outside gene matches: 9. CDR1 and CDR2 from the germline V gene are MNHEY and SVGAGI. The CDR3 has 15 amino acids. CDR3: CASTWTGGAADTQYF. CDR3 nucleotides: TGTGCCAGTACCTGGACAGGGGGCGCGGCAGATACGCAGTATTTT.

The V gene is TRBV5-1, the J gene TRBJ2-1; D is undetermined. CDR1 is SGHRS and CDR2 is YFSETQ in the germline V gene. Trimming stripped 2 bases from V and 6 bases from J, with 12 bases between. The CDR3 extends over 14 amino acids. CDR3 nucleotide sequence: TGCGCCAGCAGCTTTCTGCAGACAATCAATGAGCAGTTCTTC. It translates to CASSFLQTINEQFF.

The gene calls are TRBV25-1 and TRBJ2-7, with TRBD1 identical over 7 bases. Germline-derived CDR1 and CDR2 are MGHDK and SYGVNS. Germline trimming cut 10 bases from V and 0 bases from J; bases unmatched to any gene: 6. The CDR3 length is 13 residues. The CDR3 is CATMTGTSYEQYF. CDR3 in DNA: TGTGCCACAATGACAGGGACCTCCTACGAGCAGTACTTC.

The V gene is TRBV4-1, the J gene TRBJ2-7; a possible D gene is TRBD1 (6 bases). Germline V lookup: CDR1 MGHRA, CDR2 YSYEKL. The CDR3 has 15 amino acids. V was trimmed by 2 bases and J by 3 bases, leaving 14 bases between them. CDR3 residues: CASSQTETGFYEQYF. DNA for the CDR3: TGCGCCAGCAGCCAAACCGAAACAGGGTTCTACGAGCAGTACTTC.

The chain joins TRBV28 to TRBJ1-2; 8 bases match TRBD1. The CDR3 runs to 16 residues. V was pared by 3 bases and J by 4 bases, with 10 bases of the junction left unmatched. The germline CDR1 and CDR2 sequences are MDHEN and SYDVKM. The CDR3 region is CASSLIGQGAFYGYTF. CDR3 sequence (DNA): TGTGCCAGCAGTTTGATCGGGCAGGGGGCTTTCTATGGCTACACCTTC.